The TCR beta chain described here comes from a study of blood T cell repertoires in COVID-19. Germline lookup yields CDR1 LNHDA and CDR2 SQIVND (reference sequence). The ends lost 3 bases at V and 3 bases at J; junction bases unmatched: 10. CDR3 size: 16 residues. Repertoires were generated with immunoSEQ multiplex PCR, while TCRdb's copy carries only in-frame clones and drops some. The sample holds around 450,000 clones; roughly 91% are singletons and the top ten take about 0.6%. This study enrolled people aged 18 to 89 from about two dozen US geographic areas. Grouping used clinical history reported by participants in a survey and questionnaire.

The receptor's source is a man aged 18 to 29 who had recovered from COVID-19. The sample comprised PBMCs or T cells enriched from blood (not recorded which). The chain couples TRBV19 to TRBJ1-1, with 7 bases identical to TRBD1. DNA for the CDR3: TGTGCCAGTAGTATTGGCCAGGGGGGCTCGGACACTGAAGCTTTCTTT. Its translation: CASSIGQGGSDTEAFF.